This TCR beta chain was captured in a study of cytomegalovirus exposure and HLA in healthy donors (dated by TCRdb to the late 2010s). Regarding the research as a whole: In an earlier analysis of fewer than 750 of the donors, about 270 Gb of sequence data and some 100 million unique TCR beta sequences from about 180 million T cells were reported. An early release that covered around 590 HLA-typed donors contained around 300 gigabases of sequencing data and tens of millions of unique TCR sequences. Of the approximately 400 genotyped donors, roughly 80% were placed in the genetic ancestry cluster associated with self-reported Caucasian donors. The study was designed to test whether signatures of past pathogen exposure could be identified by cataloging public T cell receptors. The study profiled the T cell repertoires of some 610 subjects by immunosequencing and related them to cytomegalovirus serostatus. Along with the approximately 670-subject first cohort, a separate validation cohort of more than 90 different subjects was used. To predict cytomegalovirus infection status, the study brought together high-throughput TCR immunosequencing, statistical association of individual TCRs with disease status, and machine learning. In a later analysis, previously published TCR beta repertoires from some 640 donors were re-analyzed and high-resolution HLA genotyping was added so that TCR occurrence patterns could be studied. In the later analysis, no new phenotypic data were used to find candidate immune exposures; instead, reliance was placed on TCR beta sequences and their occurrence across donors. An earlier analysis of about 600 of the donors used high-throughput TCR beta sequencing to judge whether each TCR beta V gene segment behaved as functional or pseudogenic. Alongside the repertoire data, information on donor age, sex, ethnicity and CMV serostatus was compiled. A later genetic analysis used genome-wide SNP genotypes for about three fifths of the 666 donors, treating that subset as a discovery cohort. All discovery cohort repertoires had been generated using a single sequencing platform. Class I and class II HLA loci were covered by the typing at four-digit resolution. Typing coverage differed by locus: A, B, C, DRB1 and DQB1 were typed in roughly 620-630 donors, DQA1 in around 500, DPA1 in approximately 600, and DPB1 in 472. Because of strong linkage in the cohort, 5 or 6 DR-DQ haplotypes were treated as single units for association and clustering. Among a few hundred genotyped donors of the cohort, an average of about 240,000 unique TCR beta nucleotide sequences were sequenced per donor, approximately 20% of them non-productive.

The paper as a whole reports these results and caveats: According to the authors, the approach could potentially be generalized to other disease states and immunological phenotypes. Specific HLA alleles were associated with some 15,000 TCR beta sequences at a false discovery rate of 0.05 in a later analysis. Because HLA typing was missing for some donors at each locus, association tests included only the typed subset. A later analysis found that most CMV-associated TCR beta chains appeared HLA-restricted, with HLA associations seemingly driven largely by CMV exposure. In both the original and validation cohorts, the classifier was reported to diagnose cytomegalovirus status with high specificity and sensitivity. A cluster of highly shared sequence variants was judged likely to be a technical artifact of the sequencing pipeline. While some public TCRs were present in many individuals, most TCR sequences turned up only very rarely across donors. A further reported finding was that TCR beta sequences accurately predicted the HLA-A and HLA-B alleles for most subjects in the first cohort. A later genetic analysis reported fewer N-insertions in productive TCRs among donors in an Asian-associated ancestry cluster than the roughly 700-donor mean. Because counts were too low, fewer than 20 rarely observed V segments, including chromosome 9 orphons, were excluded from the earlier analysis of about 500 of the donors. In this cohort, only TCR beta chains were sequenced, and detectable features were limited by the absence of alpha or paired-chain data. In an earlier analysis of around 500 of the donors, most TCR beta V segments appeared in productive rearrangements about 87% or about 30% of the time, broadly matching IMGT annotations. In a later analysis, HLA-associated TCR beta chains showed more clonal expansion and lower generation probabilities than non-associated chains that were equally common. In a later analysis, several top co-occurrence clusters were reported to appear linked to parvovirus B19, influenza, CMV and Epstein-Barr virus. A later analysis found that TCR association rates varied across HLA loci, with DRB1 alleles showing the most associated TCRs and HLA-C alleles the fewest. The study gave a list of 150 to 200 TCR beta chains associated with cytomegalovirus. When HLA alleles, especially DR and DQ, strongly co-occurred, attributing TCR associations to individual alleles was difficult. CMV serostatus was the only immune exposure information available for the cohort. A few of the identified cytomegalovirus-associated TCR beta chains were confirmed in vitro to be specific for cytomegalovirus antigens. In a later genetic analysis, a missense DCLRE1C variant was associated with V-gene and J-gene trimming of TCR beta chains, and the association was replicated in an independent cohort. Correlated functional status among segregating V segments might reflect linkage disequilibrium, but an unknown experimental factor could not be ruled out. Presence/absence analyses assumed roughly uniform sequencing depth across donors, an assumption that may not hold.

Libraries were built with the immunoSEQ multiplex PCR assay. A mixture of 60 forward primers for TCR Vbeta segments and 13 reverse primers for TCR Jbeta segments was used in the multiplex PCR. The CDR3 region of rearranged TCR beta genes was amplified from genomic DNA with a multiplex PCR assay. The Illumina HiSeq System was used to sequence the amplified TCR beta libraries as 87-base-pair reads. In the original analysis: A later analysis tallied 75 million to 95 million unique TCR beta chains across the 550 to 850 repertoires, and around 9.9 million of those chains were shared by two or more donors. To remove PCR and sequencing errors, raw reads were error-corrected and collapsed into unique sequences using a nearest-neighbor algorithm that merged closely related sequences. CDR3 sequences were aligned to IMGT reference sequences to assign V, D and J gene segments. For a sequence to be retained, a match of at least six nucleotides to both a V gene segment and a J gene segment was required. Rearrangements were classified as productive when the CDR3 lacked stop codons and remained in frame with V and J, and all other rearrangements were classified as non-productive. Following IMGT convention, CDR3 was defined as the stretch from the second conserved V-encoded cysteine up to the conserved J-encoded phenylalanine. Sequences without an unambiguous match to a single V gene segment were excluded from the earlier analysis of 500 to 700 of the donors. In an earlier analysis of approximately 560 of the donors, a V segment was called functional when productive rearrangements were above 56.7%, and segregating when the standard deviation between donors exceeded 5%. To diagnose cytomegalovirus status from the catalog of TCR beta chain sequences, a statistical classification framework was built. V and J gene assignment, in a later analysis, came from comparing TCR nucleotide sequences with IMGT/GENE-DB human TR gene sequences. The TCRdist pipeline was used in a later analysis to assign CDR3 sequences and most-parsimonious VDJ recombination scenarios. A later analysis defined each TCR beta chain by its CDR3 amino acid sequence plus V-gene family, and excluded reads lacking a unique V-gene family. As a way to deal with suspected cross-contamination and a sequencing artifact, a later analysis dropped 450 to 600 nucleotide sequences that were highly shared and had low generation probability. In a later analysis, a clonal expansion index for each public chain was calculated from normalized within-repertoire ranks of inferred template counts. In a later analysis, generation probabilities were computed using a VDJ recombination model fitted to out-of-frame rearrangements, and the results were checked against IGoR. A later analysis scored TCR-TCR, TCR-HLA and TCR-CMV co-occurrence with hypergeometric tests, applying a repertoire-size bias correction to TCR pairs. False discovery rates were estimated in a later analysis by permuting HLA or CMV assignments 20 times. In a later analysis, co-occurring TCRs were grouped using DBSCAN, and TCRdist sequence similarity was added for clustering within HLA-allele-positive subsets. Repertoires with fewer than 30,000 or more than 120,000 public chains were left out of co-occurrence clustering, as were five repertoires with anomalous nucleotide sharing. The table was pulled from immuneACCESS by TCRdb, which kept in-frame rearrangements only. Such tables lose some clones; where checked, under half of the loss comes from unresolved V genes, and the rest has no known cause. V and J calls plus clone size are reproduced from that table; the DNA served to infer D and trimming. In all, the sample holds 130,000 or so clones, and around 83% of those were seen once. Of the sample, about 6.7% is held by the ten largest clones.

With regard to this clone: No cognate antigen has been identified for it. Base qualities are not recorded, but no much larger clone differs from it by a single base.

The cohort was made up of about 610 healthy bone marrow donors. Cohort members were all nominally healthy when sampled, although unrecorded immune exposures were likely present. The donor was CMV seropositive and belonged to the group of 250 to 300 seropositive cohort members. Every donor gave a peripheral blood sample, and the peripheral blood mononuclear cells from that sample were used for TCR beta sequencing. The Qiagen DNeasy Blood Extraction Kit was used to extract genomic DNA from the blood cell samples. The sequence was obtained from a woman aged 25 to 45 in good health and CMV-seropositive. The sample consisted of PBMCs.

The DNA sequence is given as TGTGCCAGTAGCCCGTGGAACACTGAAGCTTTCTTT. It encodes CASSPWNTEAFF. The chain is made from TRBV19 and TRBJ1-1; the D gene remains uncertain. From its cysteine to its phenylalanine, the CDR3 spans 12 amino acids. Kept here is only the CDR3 DNA, which spans 36 bases and is read in frame from base 1. Trimming removed 6 bases from V and 1 base from J, leaving 6 bases between the germline ends. CDR1 and CDR2 are drawn from the germline V gene (reference sequence): LNHDA, SQIVND. The CDR3 plus the reference TRBV19 and TRBJ1-1 genes for the other parts give the full variable domain: DGGITQSPKYLFRKEGQNVTLSCEQNLNHDAMYWYRQDPGQGLRLIYYSQIVNDFQKGDIAEGYSVSREKKESFPLTVTSAQKNPTAFYLCASSPWNTEAFFGQGTRLTVV.